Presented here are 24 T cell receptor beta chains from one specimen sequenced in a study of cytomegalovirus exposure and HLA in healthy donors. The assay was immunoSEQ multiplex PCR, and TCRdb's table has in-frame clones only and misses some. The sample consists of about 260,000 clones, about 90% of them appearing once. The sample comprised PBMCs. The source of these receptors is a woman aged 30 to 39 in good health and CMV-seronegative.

The CDR3 loop is CASTHGANYGYTF. The CDR3 DNA reads as TGTGCCAGCACCCATGGTGCGAACTATGGCTACACCTTC. The chain recombines TRBV11-2 with TRBJ1-2; no definite D call. The CDR3 consists of 13 residues. CDR1 SGHAT and CDR2 FQNNGV come from the germline V gene. Trimming cost V 7 bases and J 2 bases, with 11 bases left between them.

The CDR3 region is CASSESPTATIYF. The CDR3 nucleotides are TGTGCCAGCAGTGAATCCCCGACAGCCACCATATATTTT. The gene calls are TRBV25-1 and TRBJ1-3; D perhaps matches TRBD1 (5 bases). V was cut by 1 base and J by 9 bases, with 10 bases left in between. From germline, CDR1 is MGHDK and CDR2 SYGVNS. There are 13 residues in the CDR3.

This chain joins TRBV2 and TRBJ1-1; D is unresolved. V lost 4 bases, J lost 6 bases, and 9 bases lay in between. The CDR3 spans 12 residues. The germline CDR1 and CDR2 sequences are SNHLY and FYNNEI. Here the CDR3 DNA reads TGTGCCAGCAGTGTGGGTACTCCTGAAGCTTTCTTT. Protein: CASSVGTPEAFF.

The CDR3 DNA is TGTGCCAGCAGCCCGTCCGGAGCGGGAGACTACAATGAGCAGTTCTTC. Translating gives CASSPSGAGDYNEQFF. The chain has TRBV5-6 and TRBJ2-1; TRBD2 matches at 8 bases. The V and J ends lost 4 bases and 3 bases, in that order; junction bases with no gene match: 9. The CDR3 spans 16 residues. Germline CDR1 is SGHDT and CDR2 is YYEEEE.

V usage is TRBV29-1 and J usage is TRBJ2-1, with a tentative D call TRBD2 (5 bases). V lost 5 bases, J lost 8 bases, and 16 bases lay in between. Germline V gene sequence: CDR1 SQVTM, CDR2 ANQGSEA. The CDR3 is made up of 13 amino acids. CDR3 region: CSVPSPTLDEQFF. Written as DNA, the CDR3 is TGCAGCGTTCCTAGCCCGACCCTGGATGAGCAGTTCTTC.

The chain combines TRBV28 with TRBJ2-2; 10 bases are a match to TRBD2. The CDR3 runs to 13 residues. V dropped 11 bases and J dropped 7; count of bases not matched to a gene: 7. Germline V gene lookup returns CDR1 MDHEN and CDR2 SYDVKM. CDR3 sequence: CAAGTSEDGELFF. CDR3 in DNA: TGTGCCGCCGGGACTAGCGAGGACGGGGAGCTGTTTTTT.

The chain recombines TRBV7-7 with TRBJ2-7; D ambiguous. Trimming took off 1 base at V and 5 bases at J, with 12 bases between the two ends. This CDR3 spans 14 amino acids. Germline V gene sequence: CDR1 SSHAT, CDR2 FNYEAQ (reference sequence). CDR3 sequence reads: CASSLGTSPDEQYF. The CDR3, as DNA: TGTGCCAGCAGCTTAGGCACCTCGCCGGACGAGCAGTACTTC.

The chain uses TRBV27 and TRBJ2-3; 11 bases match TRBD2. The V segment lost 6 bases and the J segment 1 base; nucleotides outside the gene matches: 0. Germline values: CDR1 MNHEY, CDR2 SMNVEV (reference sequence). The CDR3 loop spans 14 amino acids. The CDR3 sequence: CASRLAGGTDTQYF. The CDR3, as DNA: TGTGCCAGCAGACTAGCGGGAGGCACAGATACGCAGTATTTT.

CDR3: CASSVTGQGKDTQYF. The DNA of the CDR3 is TGTGCCAGCAGTGTAACGGGACAGGGCAAAGATACGCAGTATTTT. This chain joins TRBV28 and TRBJ2-3, with TRBD1 identical over 9 bases. Per the germline V gene, CDR1 is MDHEN and CDR2 is SYDVKM. The CDR3 totals 15 residues. V was pared by 5 bases and J by 5 bases, with 8 bases of the junction left unmatched.

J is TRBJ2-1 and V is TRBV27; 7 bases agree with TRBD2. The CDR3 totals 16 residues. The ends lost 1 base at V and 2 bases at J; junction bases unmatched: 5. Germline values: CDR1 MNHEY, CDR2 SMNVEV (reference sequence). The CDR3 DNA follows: TGTGCCAGCAGTTTATATGCGGGAGCTGCCTACAATGAGCAGTTCTTC. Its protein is CASSLYAGAAYNEQFF.

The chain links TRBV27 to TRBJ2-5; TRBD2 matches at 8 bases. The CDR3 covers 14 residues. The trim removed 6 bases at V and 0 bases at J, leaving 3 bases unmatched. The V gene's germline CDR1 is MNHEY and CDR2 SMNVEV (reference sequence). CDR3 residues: CASREREYQETQYF. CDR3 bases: TGTGCCAGCAGAGAGCGGGAGTACCAAGAGACCCAGTACTTC.

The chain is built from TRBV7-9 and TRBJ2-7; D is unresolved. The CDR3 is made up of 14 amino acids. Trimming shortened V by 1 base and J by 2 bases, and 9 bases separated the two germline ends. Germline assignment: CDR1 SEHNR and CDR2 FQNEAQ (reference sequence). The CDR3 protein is CASSLDSGPYEQYF. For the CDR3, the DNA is TGTGCCAGCAGCTTAGACAGTGGCCCCTACGAGCAGTACTTC.

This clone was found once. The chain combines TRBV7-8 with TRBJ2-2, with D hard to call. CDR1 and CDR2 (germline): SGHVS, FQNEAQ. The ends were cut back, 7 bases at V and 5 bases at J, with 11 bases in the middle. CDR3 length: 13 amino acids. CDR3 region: CASTVGYTGELFF. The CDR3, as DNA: TGTGCCAGCACCGTCGGGTATACCGGGGAGCTGTTTTTT.

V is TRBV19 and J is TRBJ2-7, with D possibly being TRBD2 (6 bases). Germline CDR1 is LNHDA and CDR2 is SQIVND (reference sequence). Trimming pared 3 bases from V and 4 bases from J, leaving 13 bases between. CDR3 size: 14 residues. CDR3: CASSMGGPPYEQYF. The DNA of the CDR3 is TGTGCCAGTAGTATGGGAGGCCCCCCGTACGAGCAGTACTTC.

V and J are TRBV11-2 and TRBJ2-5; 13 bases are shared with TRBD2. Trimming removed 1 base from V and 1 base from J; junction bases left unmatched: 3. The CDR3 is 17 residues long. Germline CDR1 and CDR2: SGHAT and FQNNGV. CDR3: CASSLGGLAGRQETQYF. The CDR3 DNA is TGTGCCAGCAGCTTAGGGGGACTAGCGGGACGCCAAGAGACCCAGTACTTC.

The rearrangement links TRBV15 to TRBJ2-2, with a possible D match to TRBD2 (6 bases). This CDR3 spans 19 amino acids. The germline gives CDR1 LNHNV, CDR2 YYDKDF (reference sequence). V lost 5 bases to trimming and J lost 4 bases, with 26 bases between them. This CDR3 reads CATSPGTVGGFDGTGELFF. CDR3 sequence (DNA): TGTGCCACCAGCCCAGGAACTGTGGGGGGATTTGATGGCACCGGGGAGCTGTTTTTT.

CDR3 protein: CASRESYGYTF. The CDR3 bases are TGTGCCAGTCGGGAAAGCTATGGCTACACCTTC. The rearrangement joins TRBV19 to TRBJ1-2; no reliable D call. Trimming removed 8 bases from V and 4 bases from J, with 8 bases in between. The V gene's germline CDR1 is LNHDA and CDR2 SQIVND (reference sequence). This CDR3 region has 11 residues.

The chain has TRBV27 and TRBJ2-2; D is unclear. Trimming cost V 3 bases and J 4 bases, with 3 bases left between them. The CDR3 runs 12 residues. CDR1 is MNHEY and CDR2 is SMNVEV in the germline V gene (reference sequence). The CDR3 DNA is TGTGCCAGCAGTTTCACCACCGGGGAGCTGTTTTTT. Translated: CASSFTTGELFF.

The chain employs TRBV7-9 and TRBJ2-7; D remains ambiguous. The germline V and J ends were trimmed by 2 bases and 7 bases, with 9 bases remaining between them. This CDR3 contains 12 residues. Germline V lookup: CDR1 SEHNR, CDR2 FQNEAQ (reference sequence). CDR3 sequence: CASSLWLREQYF. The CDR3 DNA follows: TGTGCCAGCAGCTTATGGCTACGGGAGCAGTACTTC.

CDR3 coding DNA: TGTGCCAGCTCGAACCCCGGGACTAGCGGCCAAGAGACCCAGTACTTC. It is translated as CASSNPGTSGQETQYF. This chain connects TRBV18 to TRBJ2-5; 11 bases match TRBD2. The CDR3 covers 16 residues. The ends lost 6 bases at V and 1 base at J; junction bases unmatched: 7. Germline V CDR1 and CDR2: KGHSH, LQKENI.

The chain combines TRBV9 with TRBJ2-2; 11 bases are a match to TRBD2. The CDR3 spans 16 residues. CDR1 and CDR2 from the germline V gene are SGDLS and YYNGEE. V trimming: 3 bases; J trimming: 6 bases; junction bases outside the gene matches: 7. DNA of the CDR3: TGTGCCAGCAGCGCCCCTAGCGGGAGGTTCGCCGGGGAGCTGTTTTTT. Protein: CASSAPSGRFAGELFF.

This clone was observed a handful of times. The CDR3 region has the DNA TGTGCCAGCAGCTTATCACGGTGGCGGGCCGGCACAGATACGCAGTATTTT. The encoded protein is CASSLSRWRAGTDTQYF. This chain uses TRBV7-9 with TRBJ2-3; a weak D match, TRBD2 (5 bases). Looked up from germline, CDR1 is SEHNR and CDR2 is FQNEAQ (reference sequence). The ends were cut back, 2 bases at V and 1 base at J, with 16 bases in the middle. This CDR3 spans 17 amino acids.

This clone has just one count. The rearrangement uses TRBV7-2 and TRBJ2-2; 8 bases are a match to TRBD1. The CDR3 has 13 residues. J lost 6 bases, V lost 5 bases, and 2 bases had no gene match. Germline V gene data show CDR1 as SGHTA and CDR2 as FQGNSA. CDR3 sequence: CASSLQGAGELFF. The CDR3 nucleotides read TGTGCCAGCAGCCTACAGGGGGCCGGGGAGCTGTTTTTT.

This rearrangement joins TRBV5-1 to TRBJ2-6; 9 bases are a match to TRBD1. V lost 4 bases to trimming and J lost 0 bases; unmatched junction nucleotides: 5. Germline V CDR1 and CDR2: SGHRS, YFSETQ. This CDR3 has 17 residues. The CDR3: CASSTGTGTSGANVLTF. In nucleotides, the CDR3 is TGCGCCAGCAGCACCGGGACAGGGACCTCTGGGGCCAACGTCCTGACTTTC.